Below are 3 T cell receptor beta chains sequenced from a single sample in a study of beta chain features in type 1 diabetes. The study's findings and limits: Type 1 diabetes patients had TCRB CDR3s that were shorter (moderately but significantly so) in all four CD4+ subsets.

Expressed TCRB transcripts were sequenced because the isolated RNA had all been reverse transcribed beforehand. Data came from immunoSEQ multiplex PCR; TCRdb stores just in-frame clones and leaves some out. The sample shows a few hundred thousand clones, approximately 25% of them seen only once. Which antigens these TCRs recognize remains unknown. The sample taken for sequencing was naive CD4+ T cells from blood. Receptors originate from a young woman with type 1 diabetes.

CDR3 coding DNA: TGTGCCATCAGTGTCGGCGGGGATCAGCCCCAGCATTTT. Its translation: CAISVGGDQPQHF. V usage is TRBV10-3 and J usage is TRBJ1-5, with no clear D. V was cut by 4 bases and J by 5 bases, with 9 bases left in between. Germline loops: CDR1 ENHRY, CDR2 SYGVKD. The length of the CDR3 is 13 residues.

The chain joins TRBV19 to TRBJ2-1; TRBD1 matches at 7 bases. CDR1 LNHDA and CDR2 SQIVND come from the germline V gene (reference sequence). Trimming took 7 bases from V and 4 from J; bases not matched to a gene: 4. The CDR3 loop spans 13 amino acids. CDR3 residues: CASKGQRYNEQFF. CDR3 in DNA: TGTGCCAGTAAGGGACAGCGATACAATGAGCAGTTCTTC.

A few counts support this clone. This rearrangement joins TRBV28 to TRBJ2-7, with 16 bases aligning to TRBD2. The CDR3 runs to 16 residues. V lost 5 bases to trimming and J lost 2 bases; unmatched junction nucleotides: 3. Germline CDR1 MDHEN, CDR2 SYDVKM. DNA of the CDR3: TGTGCCAGCAGTCCCGGGACTAGCGGGGGGGCCTACGAGCAGTACTTC. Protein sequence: CASSPGTSGGAYEQYF.